This entry lists 32 T cell receptor beta chains sequenced from one sample in a study of control samples from healthy donors and cancer patients. Using immunoSEQ multiplex PCR, the repertoire was profiled, and TCRdb retains in-frame clones only, with some absent. The sample gives about 160,000 clones, nearly 96% of which show up once; approximately 1% is in the top ten. The sample was blood. The receptors shown here come from a woman in her 30s in good health.

V usage is TRBV11-3 and J usage is TRBJ2-1, with 7 bases that match TRBD1. With 5 bases clipped from V and 9 bases from J, the junction kept 7 bases outside the gene matches. CDR1 SGHNT and CDR2 YENEEA come from the germline V gene. This CDR3 contains 13 residues. The CDR3 reads CASSPRQGGEQFF. The CDR3 region has the DNA TGTGCCAGCAGCCCTCGACAGGGCGGTGAGCAGTTCTTC.

As for this clone: This same CDR3 is encoded by further DNA sequences in the sample. The chain carries TRBV5-4 and TRBJ2-1; 7 bases line up with TRBD2. Trimming cost V 1 base and J 8 bases; bases outside gene matches: 6. The germline gives CDR1 SGHNT, CDR2 YYREEE (reference sequence). This CDR3 has 14 amino acids. In nucleotides, the CDR3 is TGTGCCAGCAGCTTGAGTCTAGCGGACGATGAGCAGTTCTTC. Translation: CASSLSLADDEQFF.

This clone was seen once. The gene calls are TRBV4-1 and TRBJ2-2; TRBD1 matches at 9 bases. The CDR3 contains 14 residues. V trimming: 3 bases; J trimming: 6 bases; junction bases outside the gene matches: 2. Germline V lookup: CDR1 MGHRA, CDR2 YSYEKL. CDR3 amino acids: CASSQGQGSGELFF. The DNA of the CDR3 is TGCGCCAGCAGCCAGGGACAGGGTTCCGGGGAGCTGTTTTTT.

The chain uses TRBV10-3 and TRBJ1-4, with 7 bases fitting TRBD1. Germline loops: CDR1 ENHRY, CDR2 SYGVKD. The V segment lost 6 bases and the J segment 2 bases; nucleotides outside the gene matches: 3. CDR3 size: 14 residues. The CDR3 nucleotides read TGTGCCATCAGCAAGACAGGGACTAATGAAAAACTGTTTTTT. Residues: CAISKTGTNEKLFF.

The chain links TRBV11-2 to TRBJ1-4; TRBD1 matches 7 bases. The trim removed 7 bases at V and 3 bases at J, leaving 11 bases unmatched. The CDR3 consists of 16 residues. Germline CDR1 SGHAT, CDR2 FQNNGV. The CDR3 bases are TGTGCCAGCACCCCCCTCCGGGACAGAGCTAATGAAAAACTGTTTTTT. This sequence encodes CASTPLRDRANEKLFF.

The chain carries TRBV5-1 and TRBJ1-1; D is possibly TRBD1 (5 bases). V was clipped by 3 bases and J by 0 bases, with 9 bases between them. Germline V gene lookup returns CDR1 SGHRS and CDR2 YFSETQ. This CDR3 region has 14 residues. The CDR3 bases are TGCGCCAGCAGCTCGGGACCGATGAACACTGAAGCTTTCTTT. Its translation: CASSSGPMNTEAFF.

The J gene is TRBJ2-7, the V gene TRBV29-1, with 10 bases fitting TRBD2. V lost 6 bases and J lost 4; bases outside the gene matches: 9. The CDR3 has 14 amino acids. Germline V gene data show CDR1 as SQVTM and CDR2 as ANQGSEA. This chain's CDR3 is CSVGGTSARYEQYF. DNA for the CDR3: TGCAGCGTGGGAGGGACTAGCGCCAGATACGAGCAGTACTTC.

In nucleotides, the CDR3 is TGCAGCGTTGTGACTACTGCGGCAACCTACGAGCAGTACTTC. It codes for CSVVTTAATYEQYF. The chain recombines TRBV29-1 with TRBJ2-7; tentatively, D is TRBD2 (5 bases). V was clipped by 4 bases and J by 2 bases, with 15 bases between them. CDR3 length: 14 residues. Germline CDR1 and CDR2: SQVTM and ANQGSEA.

The rearrangement uses TRBV6-5 and TRBJ1-6; D is possibly TRBD1 (6 bases). With 2 bases removed from V and 8 bases from J, the gap between germline ends came to 16 bases. Per germline, CDR1 MNHEY and CDR2 SVGAGI. This CDR3 comprises 16 residues. The CDR3 here is CASSYGGGRWDSPLHF. The CDR3 DNA is TGTGCCAGCAGTTACGGTGGGGGGCGCTGGGATTCACCCCTCCACTTT.

The chain combines TRBV14 with TRBJ2-5, with 8 bases identical to TRBD1. CDR1 SGHDN and CDR2 FVKESK come from the germline V gene. V shed 4 bases and J 5 bases; nucleotides not matched to a gene: 12. CDR3 length: 16 amino acids. CDR3 region: CASSLSSGRGRETQYF. The CDR3 bases are TGTGCCAGCAGCCTCTCGTCGGGCAGGGGGCGTGAGACCCAGTACTTC.

The rearrangement joins TRBV7-3 to TRBJ2-1; 8 positions agree with TRBD2. From germline, CDR1 is SGHTA and CDR2 FQGTGA. V dropped 4 bases and J dropped 7; count of bases not matched to a gene: 9. This CDR3 is 15 amino acids long. In DNA form, the CDR3 reads TGTGCCAGCAGCTCCTCAGCGGGAGTCGGAAATGAGCAGTTCTTC. Amino acid sequence: CASSSSAGVGNEQFF.

The genes are TRBV28 and TRBJ1-3; 9 nucleotides align to TRBD1. V lost 6 bases to trimming and J lost 4 bases; unmatched junction nucleotides: 10. CDR1 is MDHEN and CDR2 is SYDVKM in the germline V gene. This CDR3 is built from 16 residues. The CDR3 protein is CASSARGTGSGNTIYF. Written as DNA, the CDR3 is TGTGCCAGCAGCGCGCGGGGGACAGGGTCCGGAAACACCATATATTTT.

V usage is TRBV27 and J usage is TRBJ2-5; the D call may be TRBD1 or TRBD2 (6 bases each). In germline, CDR1 is MNHEY, CDR2 SMNVEV (reference sequence). The CDR3 covers 14 residues. The germline V and J ends were trimmed by 0 bases and 4 bases, with 9 bases remaining between them. CDR3 DNA sequence: TGTGCCAGCAGTTTATCGGGGGGCATAGAGACCCAGTACTTC. Protein sequence: CASSLSGGIETQYF.

The CDR3 DNA follows: TGTGCCAGCAGTGAAGCGGCAGGGGGCTACTATGGCTACACCTTC. Translation: CASSEAAGGYYGYTF. The chain employs TRBV6-1 and TRBJ1-2; 8 bases agree with TRBD1. This CDR3 has 15 amino acids. Germline lookup yields CDR1 MNHNS and CDR2 SASEGT. V shed 0 bases, J shed 3 bases, and the junction held 3 bases outside the gene matches.

V is TRBV28 and J is TRBJ2-7; 7 bases agree with TRBD1. Unmatched junction bases numbered 9, after V lost 8 bases and J lost 2 bases. CDR1 is MDHEN and CDR2 is SYDVKM in the germline V gene. CDR3 length: 14 amino acids. The CDR3 DNA reads TGTGCCAGCGCCAAACCGGGACAGCCCTACGAGCAGTACTTC. This encodes CASAKPGQPYEQYF.

About this clone: The limits of the CDR3 on the DNA are not certain, so only TCRdb's listed CDR3 is given. The chain uses TRBV7-9 and TRBJ2-5. The CDR3 contains 14 residues when both ends are counted. Germline loops: CDR1 SEHNR, CDR2 FQNEAQ (reference sequence). CDR3 in amino acids: CASSQASILETQYF.

The gene calls are TRBV5-6 and TRBJ1-2; 8 bases map to TRBD1. This CDR3 spans 14 amino acids. Trimming took 4 bases from V and 4 from J; bases not matched to a gene: 6. The germline V gene has CDR1 SGHDT and CDR2 YYEEEE. Here the CDR3 DNA reads TGTGCCAGCAGCCCATCAGGGGGCTTCTATGGCTACACCTTC. Its protein product is CASSPSGGFYGYTF.

The genes are TRBV5-1 and TRBJ1-6, with TRBD1 identical over 9 bases. The CDR3 spans 18 residues. Germline V gene lookup returns CDR1 SGHRS and CDR2 YFSETQ. The trim removed 3 bases at V and 1 base at J, leaving 8 bases unmatched. The CDR3 is CASSSWDRAVSYNSPLHF. DNA for the CDR3: TGCGCCAGCAGCTCCTGGGACAGGGCTGTGTCCTATAATTCACCCCTCCACTTT.

V and J are TRBV28 and TRBJ1-2; D remains ambiguous. The germline CDR1 and CDR2 sequences are MDHEN and SYDVKM. Trimming removed 6 bases at V and 5 bases at J, with 10 bases between. CDR3 length: 12 residues. In nucleotides, the CDR3 is TGTGCCAGCAGCCAAGGACTGTATGGCTACACCTTC. It yields the protein CASSQGLYGYTF.

CDR3 protein: CASSERVSGTLTDTQYF. The CDR3 DNA follows: TGCGCCAGCAGTGAACGGGTGAGCGGGACTCTCACAGATACGCAGTATTTT. The chain carries TRBV10-1 and TRBJ2-3; the match to TRBD2 covers 7 bases. The germline V gene has CDR1 WNHNN and CDR2 SYGVQD (reference sequence). V lost 3 bases, J lost 2 bases, and 11 bases stayed unmatched. The CDR3 runs to 17 residues.

This clone occurred once. The V call is TRBV20-1, the J call TRBJ1-2; no clear D. The germline gives CDR1 DFQATT, CDR2 SNEGSKA (reference sequence). CDR3 length equals 14 residues. With 3 bases removed from V and 5 bases from J, the gap between germline ends came to 16 bases. The CDR3 spells CSASASPEGYGYTF. The CDR3 DNA sequence: TGCAGTGCTAGTGCATCCCCCGAAGGGTATGGCTACACCTTC.

The chain joins TRBV3-1 (or the pseudogene TRBV3-2) to TRBJ2-7, with D unresolved. Trimming took off 10 bases at V and 3 bases at J, with 4 bases between the two ends. This CDR3 has 9 amino acids. CDR1 and CDR2 from the germline V gene are LGHDT and YNNKEL (reference sequence). The DNA for the CDR3 is TGTGCCACTCTCTACGAGCAGTACTTC. This gives the protein CATLYEQYF.

The genes are TRBV6-5 and TRBJ1-3; TRBD1 might be the D (5 bases). Germline V gene sequence: CDR1 MNHEY, CDR2 SVGAGI. The V end was cut by 5 bases, the J end by 4 bases, with 9 bases between. This CDR3 is 13 amino acids long. The CDR3 sequence is CASSRRQGNTIYF. For the CDR3, the DNA is TGTGCCAGCAGTCGCCGACAGGGAAACACCATATATTTT.

V gene TRBV5-1 combines with J gene TRBJ1-2, with D perhaps matching TRBD1 (6 bases). This CDR3 is built from 13 residues. V was shortened by 1 base and J by 7 bases, with 11 bases between the two germline ends. Germline V gene data show CDR1 as SGHRS and CDR2 as YFSETQ. CDR3 loop: CASSLTGGSGYTF. In DNA form, the CDR3 reads TGCGCCAGCAGCTTGACGGGGGGCAGTGGCTACACCTTC.

The rearrangement joins TRBV25-1 to TRBJ1-4; D ambiguous. Trimming stripped 3 bases from V and 14 bases from J, with 10 bases between. There are 11 residues in the CDR3. Germline V gene data show CDR1 as MGHDK and CDR2 as SYGVNS. The CDR3 region is CASSDGVRLFF. The CDR3 region has the DNA TGTGCCAGCAGTGACGGGGTACGGCTGTTTTTT.

The CDR3 is CASAQRLLYEQYF. The CDR3, as DNA: TGTGCCAGCGCGCAGAGACTGCTATACGAGCAGTACTTC. The chain carries TRBV6-5 and TRBJ2-7; the D is unclear. The CDR3 loop spans 13 amino acids. Germline CDR1 and CDR2: MNHEY and SVGAGI. Deletions cut 8 bases from V and 4 bases from J, with 15 bases between.

The V call is TRBV19, the J call TRBJ1-1, with 9 bases lining up with TRBD1. This CDR3 spans 12 amino acids. V was clipped by 10 bases and J by 7 bases; unmatched bases: 7. Per the germline V gene, CDR1 is LNHDA and CDR2 is SQIVND (reference sequence). The CDR3: CATQTGGGEAFF. The CDR3 coding sequence is TGTGCCACCCAGACAGGGGGTGGTGAAGCTTTCTTT.

The chain has TRBV19 and TRBJ1-5; 8 nucleotides agree with TRBD1. V was clipped by 2 bases and J by 11 bases; unmatched bases: 14. Per the germline V gene, CDR1 is LNHDA and CDR2 is SQIVND (reference sequence). The CDR3 consists of 16 residues. The CDR3 DNA follows: TGTGCCAGTAGTATACAGGGGGCAGGTCATCCCCTAGCCCAGCATTTT. The encoded protein is CASSIQGAGHPLAQHF.

J is TRBJ1-3 and V is TRBV6-5, with unresolved D. The V end was cut by 6 bases, the J end by 0 bases, with 9 bases between. CDR1 and CDR2 from the germline V gene are MNHEY and SVGAGI. The CDR3 extends over 14 amino acids. For the CDR3, the DNA is TGTGCCAGCAGCGTAAGCCTCTCTGGAAACACCATATATTTT. Translation gives CASSVSLSGNTIYF.

This clone was counted a single time. This chain connects TRBV6-1 to TRBJ1-5, with D possibly being TRBD1 (5 bases). V lost 0 bases to trimming and J lost 0 bases, with 15 bases between them. The CDR3 is 18 amino acids. In germline, CDR1 is MNHNS, CDR2 SASEGT. The CDR3, as DNA: TGTGCCAGCAGTGAAGCGTACCGGGACTTCAATAGCAATCAGCCCCAGCATTTT. The encoded protein is CASSEAYRDFNSNQPQHF.

This chain uses TRBV14 with TRBJ2-1, with TRBD1 matching over 9 bases. V lost 4 bases and J lost 3; bases outside the gene matches: 4. The length of the CDR3 is 15 residues. Germline CDR1 is SGHDN and CDR2 is FVKESK. CDR3 DNA: TGTGCCAGCAGCCCCGACAGGGGGGTCTACAATGAGCAGTTCTTC. Translating gives CASSPDRGVYNEQFF.

The chain employs TRBV12-5 and TRBJ1-3, with D hard to call. Germline V gene lookup returns CDR1 LGHNT and CDR2 FRNRAP. Trimming took off 1 base at V and 0 bases at J, with 19 bases between the two ends. The CDR3 sequence is 19 residues long. CDR3 in amino acids: CASGLGVDPHLLSGNTIYF. The CDR3 DNA reads as TGTGCTAGTGGTTTGGGAGTAGACCCGCACTTACTCTCTGGAAACACCATATATTTT.